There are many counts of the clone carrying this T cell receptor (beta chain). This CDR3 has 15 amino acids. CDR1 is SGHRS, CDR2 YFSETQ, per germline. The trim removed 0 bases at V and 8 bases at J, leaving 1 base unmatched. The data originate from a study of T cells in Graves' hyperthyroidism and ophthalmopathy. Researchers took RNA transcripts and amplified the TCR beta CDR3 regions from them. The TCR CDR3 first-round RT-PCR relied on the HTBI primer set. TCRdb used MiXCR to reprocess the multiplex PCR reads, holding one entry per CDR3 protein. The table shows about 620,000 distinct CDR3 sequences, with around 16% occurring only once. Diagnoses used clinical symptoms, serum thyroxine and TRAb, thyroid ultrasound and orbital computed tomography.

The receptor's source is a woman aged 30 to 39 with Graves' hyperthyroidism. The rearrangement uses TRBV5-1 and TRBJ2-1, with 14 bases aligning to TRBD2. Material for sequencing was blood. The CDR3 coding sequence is TGCGCCAGCAGCTTGGGACTAGCGGGAGGGCATGAGCAGTTCTTC. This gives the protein CASSLGLAGGHEQFF.